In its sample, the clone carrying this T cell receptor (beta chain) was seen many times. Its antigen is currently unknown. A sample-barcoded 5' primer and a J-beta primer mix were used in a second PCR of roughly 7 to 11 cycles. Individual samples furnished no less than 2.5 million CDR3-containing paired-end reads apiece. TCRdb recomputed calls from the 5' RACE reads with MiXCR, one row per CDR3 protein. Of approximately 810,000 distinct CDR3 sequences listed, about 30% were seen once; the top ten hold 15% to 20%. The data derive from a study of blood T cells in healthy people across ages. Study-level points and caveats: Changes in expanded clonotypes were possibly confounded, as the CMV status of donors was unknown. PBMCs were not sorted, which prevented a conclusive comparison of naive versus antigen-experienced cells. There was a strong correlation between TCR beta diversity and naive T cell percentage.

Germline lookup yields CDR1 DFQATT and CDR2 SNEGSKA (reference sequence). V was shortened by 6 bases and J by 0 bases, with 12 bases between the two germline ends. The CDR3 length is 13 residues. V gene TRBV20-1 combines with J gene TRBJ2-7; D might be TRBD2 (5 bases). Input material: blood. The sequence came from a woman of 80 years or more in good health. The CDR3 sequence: CSATTSSSYEQYF. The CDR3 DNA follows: TGCAGTGCAACTACTAGTAGCTCCTACGAGCAGTACTTC.